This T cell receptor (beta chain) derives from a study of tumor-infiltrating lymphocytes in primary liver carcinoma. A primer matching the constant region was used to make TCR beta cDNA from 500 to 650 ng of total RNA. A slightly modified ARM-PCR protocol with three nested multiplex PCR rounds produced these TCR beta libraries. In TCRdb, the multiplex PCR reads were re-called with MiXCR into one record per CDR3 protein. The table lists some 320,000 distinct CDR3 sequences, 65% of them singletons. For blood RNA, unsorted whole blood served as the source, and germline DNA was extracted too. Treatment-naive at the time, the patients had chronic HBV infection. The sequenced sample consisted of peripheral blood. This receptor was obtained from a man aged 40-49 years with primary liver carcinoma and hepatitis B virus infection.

The DNA of the CDR3 is TGTGCCAGCAGTTTAATCGGCACAAACACCGGGGAGCTGTTTTTT. This encodes CASSLIGTNTGELFF. The chain uses TRBV12-3 or TRBV12-4 and TRBJ2-2; D is unresolved. Trimming took off 2 bases at V and 2 bases at J, with 9 bases between the two ends. The CDR3 length is 15 residues.